This entry describes one TCR beta chain. Its antigen is unidentified. The data are from a study of OX40 agonist ivuxolimab in advanced cancers. Study details: Patients were roughly 87% male with ages roughly 20 to 80, mean around 61. Previous treatment with anti-PD-1, anti-PD-L1 or anti-CTLA-4 therapy was allowed; 40% had received some.

The table came from immunoSEQ multiplex PCR; TCRdb's copy has only in-frame clones and leaves some out. This table holds 45,000 to 65,000 clones, 88% found once. Study-wide results and caveats: Normalized T-cell clonal expansion was also low in a subset of nonresponders. There was clonal expansion of CD4+ and CD8+ blood T cells by week 6 at 0.1 to 3.0 mg/kg.

Sequenced here: CD4+ or CD8+ T cells sorted from blood, sampled in a trial of the OX40 agonist ivuxolimab. This receptor was taken from an adult with an advanced solid tumor such as melanoma, head and neck, liver or kidney cancer.

CDR3 region: CANPKSGRPSYEQYF. As DNA, the CDR3 is TGTGCCAACCCGAAGAGCGGGAGGCCCTCCTACGAGCAGTACTTC. The V call is TRBV6-1, the J call TRBJ2-7, with 9 bases matching TRBD2. In germline, CDR1 is MNHNS, CDR2 SASEGT. V shed 10 bases and J 0 bases; nucleotides not matched to a gene: 10. This CDR3 region has 15 residues.